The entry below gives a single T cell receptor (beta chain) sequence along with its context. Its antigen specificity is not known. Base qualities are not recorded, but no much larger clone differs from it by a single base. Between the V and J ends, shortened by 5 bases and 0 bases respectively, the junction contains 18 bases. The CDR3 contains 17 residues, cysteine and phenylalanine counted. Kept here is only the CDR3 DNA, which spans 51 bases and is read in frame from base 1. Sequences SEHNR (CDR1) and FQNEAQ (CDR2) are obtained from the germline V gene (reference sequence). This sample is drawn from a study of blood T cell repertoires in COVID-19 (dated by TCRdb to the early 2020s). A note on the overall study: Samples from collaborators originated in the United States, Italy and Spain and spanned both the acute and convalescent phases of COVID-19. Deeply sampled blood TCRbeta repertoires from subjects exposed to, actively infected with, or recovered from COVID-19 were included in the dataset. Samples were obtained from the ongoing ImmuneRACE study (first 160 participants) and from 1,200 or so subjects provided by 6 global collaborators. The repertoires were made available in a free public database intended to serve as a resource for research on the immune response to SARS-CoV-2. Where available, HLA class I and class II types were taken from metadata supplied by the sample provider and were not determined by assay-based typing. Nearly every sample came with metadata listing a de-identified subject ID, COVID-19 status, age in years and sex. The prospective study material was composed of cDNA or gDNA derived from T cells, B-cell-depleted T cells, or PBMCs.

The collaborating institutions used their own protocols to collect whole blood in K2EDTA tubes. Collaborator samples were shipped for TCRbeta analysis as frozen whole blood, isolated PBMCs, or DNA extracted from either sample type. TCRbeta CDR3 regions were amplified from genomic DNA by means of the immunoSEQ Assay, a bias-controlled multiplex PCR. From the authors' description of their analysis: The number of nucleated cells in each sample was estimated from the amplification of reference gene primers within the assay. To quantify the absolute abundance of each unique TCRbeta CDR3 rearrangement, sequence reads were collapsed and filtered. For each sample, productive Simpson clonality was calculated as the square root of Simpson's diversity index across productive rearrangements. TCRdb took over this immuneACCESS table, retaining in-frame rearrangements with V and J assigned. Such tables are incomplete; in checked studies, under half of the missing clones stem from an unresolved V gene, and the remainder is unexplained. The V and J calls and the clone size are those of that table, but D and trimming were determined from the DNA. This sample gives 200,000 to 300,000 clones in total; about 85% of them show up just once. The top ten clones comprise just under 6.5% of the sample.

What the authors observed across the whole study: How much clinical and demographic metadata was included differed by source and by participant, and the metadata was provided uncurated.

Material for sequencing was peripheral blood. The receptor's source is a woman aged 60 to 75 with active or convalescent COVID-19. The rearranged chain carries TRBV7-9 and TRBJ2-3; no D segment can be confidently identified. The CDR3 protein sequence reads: CASSTPLAIPSTDTQYF. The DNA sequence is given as TGTGCCAGCAGCACCCCTCTTGCGATTCCGAGCACAGATACGCAGTATTTT.